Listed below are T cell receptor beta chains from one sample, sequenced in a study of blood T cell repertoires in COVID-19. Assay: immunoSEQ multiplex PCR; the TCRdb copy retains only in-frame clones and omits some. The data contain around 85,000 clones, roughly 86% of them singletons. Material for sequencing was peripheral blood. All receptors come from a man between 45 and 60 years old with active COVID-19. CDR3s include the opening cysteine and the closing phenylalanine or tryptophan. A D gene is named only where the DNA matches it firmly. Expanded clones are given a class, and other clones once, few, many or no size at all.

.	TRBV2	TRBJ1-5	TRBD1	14	CASSAGQGGGPQHF	TGTGCCAGCAGTGCGGGGCAGGGGGGAGGGCCCCAGCATTTT
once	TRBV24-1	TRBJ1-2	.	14	CATSDGGDRPGYTF	TGTGCCACCAGTGATGGAGGCGACAGGCCGGGCTACACCTTC
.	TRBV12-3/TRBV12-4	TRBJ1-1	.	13	CASSSDRNTEAFF	TGTGCCAGCAGTAGCGACAGGAACACTGAAGCTTTCTTT
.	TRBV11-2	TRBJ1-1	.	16	CASSLALARVNTEAFF	TGTGCCAGCAGCTTAGCTCTGGCGCGGGTGAACACTGAAGCTTTCTTT
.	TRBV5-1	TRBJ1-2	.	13	CASSLKSDSGYTF	TGCGCCAGTAGCCTTAAGAGCGACAGTGGCTACACCTTC
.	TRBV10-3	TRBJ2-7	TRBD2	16	CATKAGASGRAYEQYF	TGTGCCACCAAGGCGGGTGCTAGCGGGAGGGCTTACGAGCAGTACTTC
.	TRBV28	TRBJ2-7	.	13	CATIDPIGGEQYF	TGTGCCACTATAGACCCAATCGGAGGCGAGCAGTACTTC
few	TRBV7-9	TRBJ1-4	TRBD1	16	CASSLRQGLTNEKLFF	TGTGCCAGCAGCCTGAGACAGGGCTTAACTAATGAAAAACTGTTTTTT
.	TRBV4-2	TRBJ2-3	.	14	CASSQGRGTDTQYF	TGTGCCAGCAGCCAAGGGCGCGGAACAGATACGCAGTATTTT
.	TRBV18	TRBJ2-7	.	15	CASSPYRDSAYEQYF	TGTGCCAGCTCACCGTATCGAGACAGTGCCTACGAGCAGTACTTC
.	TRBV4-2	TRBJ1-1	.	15	CASSRRDRSQVEAFF	TGTGCCAGCAGCCGCCGAGACAGGAGCCAAGTTGAAGCTTTCTTT
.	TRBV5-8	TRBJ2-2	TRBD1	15	CARPPRGTRTGELFF	TGTGCCAGACCTCCCAGGGGGACGAGAACCGGGGAGCTGTTTTTT
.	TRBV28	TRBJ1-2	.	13	CASRDAGEEDYTF	TGTGCCAGCAGGGACGCGGGTGAGGAGGACTACACCTTC
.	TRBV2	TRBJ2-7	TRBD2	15	CASSEGTSGIYEQYF	TGTGCCAGCAGTGAGGGTACTAGCGGGATATACGAGCAGTACTTC
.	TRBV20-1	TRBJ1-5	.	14	CSASPAGALRPQHF	TGCAGTGCTAGTCCCGCAGGGGCTCTTCGGCCCCAGCATTTT
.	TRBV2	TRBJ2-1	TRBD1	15	CASSRDRGSYNEQFF	TGTGCCAGCAGTCGCGACAGGGGGTCCTACAATGAGCAGTTCTTC
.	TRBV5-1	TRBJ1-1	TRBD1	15	CASSLTTGGFAEAFF	TGCGCCAGCAGCTTAACGACAGGGGGGTTCGCTGAAGCTTTCTTT
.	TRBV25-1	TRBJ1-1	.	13	CASSQRENTEAFF	TGTGCCAGCAGTCAACGGGAAAACACTGAAGCTTTCTTT
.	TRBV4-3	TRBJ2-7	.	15	CASSQERYLQTGQYF	TGCGCCAGCAGCCAAGAACGGTACCTACAGACCGGGCAGTACTTC
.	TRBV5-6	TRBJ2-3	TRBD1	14	CASSSKGQQDTQYF	TGTGCCAGCAGCTCCAAGGGACAGCAAGATACGCAGTATTTT
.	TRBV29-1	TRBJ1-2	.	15	CSVARGTGEENGYTF	TGCAGCGTTGCTCGGGGGACTGGGGAGGAAAATGGCTACACCTTC
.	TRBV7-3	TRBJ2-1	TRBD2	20	CASSSPTSGQTSESYNEQFF	TGTGCCAGCAGCTCACCGACTAGCGGGCAGACCTCCGAATCCTACAATGAGCAGTTCTTC
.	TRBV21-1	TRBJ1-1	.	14	CASSIQQASIEAFF	TGTGCCAGCAGCATCCAACAGGCCTCGATTGAAGCTTTCTTT
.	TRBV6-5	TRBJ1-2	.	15	CASSPGVGGGYGYTF	TGTGCCAGCAGTCCCGGAGTTGGCGGCGGTTATGGCTACACCTTC
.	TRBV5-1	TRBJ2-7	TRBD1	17	CASSFSLMGQGAHEQYF	TGCGCCAGCAGCTTTTCCTTAATGGGACAGGGGGCCCACGAGCAGTACTTC
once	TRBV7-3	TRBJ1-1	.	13	CASSSSLNTEAFF	TGTGCCAGCAGTAGTAGTTTGAACACTGAAGCTTTCTTT
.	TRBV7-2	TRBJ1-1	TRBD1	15	CASSPDRGRSTEAFF	TGTGCCAGCAGCCCAGACAGGGGGCGTAGCACTGAAGCTTTCTTT
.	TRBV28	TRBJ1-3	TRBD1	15	CASSFRTGPGNTIYF	TGTGCCAGCAGTTTTCGGACAGGGCCTGGAAACACCATATATTTT
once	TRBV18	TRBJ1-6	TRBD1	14	CASSPGQGNSPLHF	TGTGCCAGCTCACCGGGACAGGGAAATTCACCCCTCCACTTT
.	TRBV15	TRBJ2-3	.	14	CATSWRGSADTQYF	TGTGCCACCAGCTGGAGAGGGAGCGCAGATACGCAGTATTTT
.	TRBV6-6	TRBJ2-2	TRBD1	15	CASSYGTGVAGELFF	TGTGCCAGCAGTTACGGGACAGGGGTCGCCGGGGAGCTGTTTTTT
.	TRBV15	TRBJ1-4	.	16	CATSRDYGGGNEKLFF	TGTGCCACCAGCAGAGATTATGGGGGGGGAAATGAAAAACTGTTTTTT